Following are 18 T cell receptor beta chains from one sample sequenced in a study of blood T cell repertoires in COVID-19. TCRdb keeps only in-frame clones here, not all; method: immunoSEQ multiplex PCR. The table lists about 160,000 clones, just under 90% of them singletons. Sequencing used peripheral blood. All receptors come from a woman between 65 and 79 years old with COVID-19, enrolled during active disease.

The sample holds a few counts of this clone. CDR3 nucleotide sequence: TGTGCCAGCAGTTACTCGTTAGGACAGGGGTGGAACAATGAGCAGTTCTTC. Translated: CASSYSLGQGWNNEQFF. This chain connects TRBV6-2 or TRBV6-3 to TRBJ2-1; the match to TRBD1 covers 9 bases. The CDR3 covers 17 residues. From germline, CDR1 is MNHEY and CDR2 SVGEGT. J was trimmed by 5 bases and V by 0 bases; bases with no gene match: 8.

The chain links TRBV4-2 to TRBJ2-5; 12 nucleotides line up with TRBD2. Germline V gene lookup returns CDR1 LGHNA and CDR2 YNFKEQ. CDR3 size: 18 residues. Trimming took 4 bases from V and 5 from J; bases not matched to a gene: 14. The CDR3 sequence: CASSPAGTSGFHGETQYF. CDR3 DNA: TGTGCCAGCAGCCCGGCCGGGACTAGCGGGTTCCACGGGGAGACCCAGTACTTC.

This chain links TRBV28 with TRBJ2-1, with 10 positions matching TRBD1. Germline V gene data show CDR1 as MDHEN and CDR2 as SYDVKM. This CDR3 has 13 amino acids. J was trimmed by 14 bases and V by 0 bases; bases with no gene match: 4. CDR3 protein: CASSLWDRGFKFF. As DNA, the CDR3 is TGTGCCAGCAGTTTATGGGACAGGGGGTTTAAGTTCTTC.

The rearrangement uses TRBV19 and TRBJ2-2; 12 bases match TRBD2. Germline V CDR1 and CDR2: LNHDA, SQIVND (reference sequence). This CDR3 has 15 residues. V shed 3 bases, J shed 6 bases, and the junction held 2 bases outside the gene matches. The DNA for the CDR3 is TGTGCCAGTAGTATTGCTAGCGGGGGGGCCGGGGAGCTGTTTTTT. Protein sequence: CASSIASGGAGELFF. Supplemented by reference TRBV19 and TRBJ2-2, the full variable domain reads DGGITQSPKYLFRKEGQNVTLSCEQNLNHDAMYWYRQDPGQGLRLIYYSQIVNDFQKGDIAEGYSVSREKKESFPLTVTSAQKNPTAFYLCASSIASGGAGELFFGEGSRLTVL.

This chain uses TRBV5-1 with TRBJ2-3; perhaps TRBD2 as D (6 bases). The CDR3 is 14 amino acids. Germline V gene sequence: CDR1 SGHRS, CDR2 YFSETQ. V was cut by 3 bases and J by 2 bases, with 10 bases left in between. The CDR3 here is CASSWSSDTDTQYF. The CDR3 DNA reads as TGCGCCAGCAGCTGGTCTAGCGACACAGATACGCAGTATTTT.

The chain combines TRBV6-6 with TRBJ1-6, with 11 nucleotides matching TRBD1. J lost 5 bases, V lost 8 bases, and 2 bases had no gene match. In germline, CDR1 is MNHNY, CDR2 SVGAGI (reference sequence). CDR3 length: 14 amino acids. For the CDR3, the DNA is TGTGCCAGCCGGGACAGGGGGAATAATTCACCCCTCCACTTT. Protein: CASRDRGNNSPLHF.

The chain is built from TRBV12-5 and TRBJ2-7; D might be TRBD2 (5 bases). This CDR3 contains 17 residues. The V end lost 2 bases, the J end lost 2 bases, and 19 bases lay between the germline ends. The V gene's germline CDR1 is LGHNT and CDR2 FRNRAP. The CDR3 spells CASGLKPLPGSPYEQYF. CDR3 DNA sequence: TGTGCTAGTGGTTTGAAACCCCTCCCGGGATCTCCCTACGAGCAGTACTTC.

The genes are TRBV5-1 and TRBJ2-1; TRBD2 matches at 11 bases. Germline loops: CDR1 SGHRS, CDR2 YFSETQ. This CDR3 comprises 15 residues. The ends lost 2 bases at V and 5 bases at J; junction bases unmatched: 3. The CDR3 DNA is TGCGCCAGCAGCTTTAGACTAGCGGGGAACAATGAGCAGTTCTTC. This sequence encodes CASSFRLAGNNEQFF. Combining the CDR3 with reference TRBV5-1 and TRBJ2-1 gives the whole variable domain KAGVTQTPRYLIKTRGQQVTLSCSPISGHRSVSWYQQTPGQGLQFLFEYFSETQRNKGNFPGRFSGRQFSNSRSEMNVSTLELGDSALYLCASSFRLAGNNEQFFGPGTRLTVL.

The V and J genes are TRBV19 and TRBJ2-7; 7 bases fit TRBD2. CDR3 length equals 14 residues. The germline CDR1 and CDR2 sequences are LNHDA and SQIVND (reference sequence). V was clipped by 3 bases and J by 3 bases; unmatched bases: 5. For the CDR3, the DNA is TGTGCCAGTAGTATTAAAGGACTAGGCTACGAGCAGTACTTC. This translates into CASSIKGLGYEQYF.

The chain couples TRBV4-1 to TRBJ1-2, with 9 bases identical to TRBD1. This CDR3 spans 15 amino acids. J was trimmed by 4 bases and V by 4 bases; bases with no gene match: 7. The V gene's germline CDR1 is MGHRA and CDR2 YSYEKL. CDR3 in DNA: TGCGCCAGCAGCCCTAAACAGGGGGCAGGCTATGGCTACACCTTC. Encoded protein: CASSPKQGAGYGYTF.

This sequence joins TRBV7-6 and TRBJ1-3; the D gene is possibly TRBD1 (6 bases). Germline assignment: CDR1 SGHVS and CDR2 FNYEAQ. This CDR3 is 15 amino acids long. Trimming shortened V by 6 bases and J by 6 bases, and 18 bases separated the two germline ends. As DNA, the CDR3 is TGTGCCAGCAGTTACTCGGGGGGCAGGGAAAACACCATATATTTT. Encoded protein: CASSYSGGRENTIYF.

V usage is TRBV5-6 and J usage is TRBJ2-5, with a tentative D call TRBD2 (5 bases). CDR3 size: 15 residues. CDR1 and CDR2 from the germline V gene are SGHDT and YYEEEE. Trimming left V 2 bases short and J 0 bases short, with 11 bases between. The CDR3 bases are TGTGCCAGCAGCTTTAGGAGGTTGTACCAAGAGACCCAGTACTTC. Protein: CASSFRRLYQETQYF.

CDR3 DNA sequence: TGTGCCAGCAGCTCAATACAGGGTCGGAACACCGGGGAGCTGTTTTTT. It specifies CASSSIQGRNTGELFF. The V call is TRBV7-3, the J call TRBJ2-2; weak D call: TRBD1 (6 bases). The CDR3 totals 16 residues. Looked up from germline, CDR1 is SGHTA and CDR2 is FQGTGA. Trimming took 4 bases from V and 1 from J, leaving 13 bases between them. The whole variable domain, filled in from reference TRBV7-3 and TRBJ2-2, reads GAGVSQTPSNKVTEKGKYVELRCDPISGHTALYWYRQSLGQGPEFLIYFQGTGAADDSGLPNDRFFAVRPEGSVSTLKIQRTERGDSAVYLCASSSIQGRNTGELFFGEGSRLTVL.

The chain couples TRBV21-1 to TRBJ2-7; TRBD2 is taken as the D call from the table, unchecked against the DNA. TRBV21-1 is a pseudogene segment. The CDR3 runs 15 residues. The CDR3 DNA follows: TGTGCCAGCAGCAAAGTGAGGTGGAGAGACTACGAGCAGTACTTC. As protein: CASSKVRWRDYEQYF.

The DNA for the CDR3 is TGTGCCACCAGCATCCAACAGGGGAACGGGGAGCTGTTTTTT. Protein: CATSIQQGNGELFF. This chain connects TRBV15 to TRBJ2-2; 7 positions agree with TRBD1. V was clipped by 4 bases and J by 7 bases; unmatched bases: 6. Germline loops: CDR1 LNHNV, CDR2 YYDKDF (reference sequence). This CDR3 contains 14 residues. Together with reference TRBV15 and TRBJ2-2, the CDR3 gives the full variable domain: DAMVIQNPRYQVTQFGKPVTLSCSQTLNHNVMYWYQQKSSQAPKLLFHYYDKDFNNEADTPDNFQSRRPNTSFCFLDIRSPGLGDTAMYLCATSIQQGNGELFFGEGSRLTVL.

This chain connects TRBV2 to TRBJ2-5; no definite D call. In germline, CDR1 is SNHLY, CDR2 FYNNEI. The CDR3 is 12 residues long. V shed 4 bases and J shed 2 bases, with 5 bases lying between them. CDR3: CASSVGQETQYF. The CDR3, as DNA: TGTGCCAGCAGTGTCGGTCAAGAGACCCAGTACTTC.

J is TRBJ2-7 and V is TRBV10-3; 16 nucleotides match TRBD2. The CDR3 covers 19 residues. Germline CDR1 and CDR2: ENHRY and SYGVKD. The trim removed 4 bases at V and 3 bases at J, leaving 12 bases unmatched. The DNA for the CDR3 is TGTGCCATCAGTGCGAGGGGACTAGCGGGGGGGCCTTCCCACTACGAGCAGTACTTC. As protein: CAISARGLAGGPSHYEQYF.

The chain recombines TRBV5-4 with TRBJ2-6; 12 positions agree with TRBD2. After removal of 4 bases from V and 0 bases from J, the junction contained 5 bases not matched to a gene. CDR3 length: 18 amino acids. The germline gives CDR1 SGHNT, CDR2 YYREEE (reference sequence). In nucleotides, the CDR3 is TGTGCCAGCAGCCCCACTAGCGGGGGGCCCTCTGGGGCCAACGTCCTGACTTTC. Translation: CASSPTSGGPSGANVLTF.